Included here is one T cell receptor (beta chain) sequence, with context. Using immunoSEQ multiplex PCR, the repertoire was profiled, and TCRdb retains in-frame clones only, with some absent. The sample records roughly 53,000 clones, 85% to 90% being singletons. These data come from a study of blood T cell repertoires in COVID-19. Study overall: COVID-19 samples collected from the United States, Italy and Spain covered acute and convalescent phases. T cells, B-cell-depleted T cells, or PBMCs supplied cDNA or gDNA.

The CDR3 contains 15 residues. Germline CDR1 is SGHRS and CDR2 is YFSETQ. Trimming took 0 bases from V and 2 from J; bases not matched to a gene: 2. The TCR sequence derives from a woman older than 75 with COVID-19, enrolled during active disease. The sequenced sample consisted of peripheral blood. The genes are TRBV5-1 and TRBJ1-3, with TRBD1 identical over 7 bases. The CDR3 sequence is CASSLGQGAGNTIYF. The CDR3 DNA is TGCGCCAGCAGCTTGGGACAGGGCGCTGGAAACACCATATATTTT.